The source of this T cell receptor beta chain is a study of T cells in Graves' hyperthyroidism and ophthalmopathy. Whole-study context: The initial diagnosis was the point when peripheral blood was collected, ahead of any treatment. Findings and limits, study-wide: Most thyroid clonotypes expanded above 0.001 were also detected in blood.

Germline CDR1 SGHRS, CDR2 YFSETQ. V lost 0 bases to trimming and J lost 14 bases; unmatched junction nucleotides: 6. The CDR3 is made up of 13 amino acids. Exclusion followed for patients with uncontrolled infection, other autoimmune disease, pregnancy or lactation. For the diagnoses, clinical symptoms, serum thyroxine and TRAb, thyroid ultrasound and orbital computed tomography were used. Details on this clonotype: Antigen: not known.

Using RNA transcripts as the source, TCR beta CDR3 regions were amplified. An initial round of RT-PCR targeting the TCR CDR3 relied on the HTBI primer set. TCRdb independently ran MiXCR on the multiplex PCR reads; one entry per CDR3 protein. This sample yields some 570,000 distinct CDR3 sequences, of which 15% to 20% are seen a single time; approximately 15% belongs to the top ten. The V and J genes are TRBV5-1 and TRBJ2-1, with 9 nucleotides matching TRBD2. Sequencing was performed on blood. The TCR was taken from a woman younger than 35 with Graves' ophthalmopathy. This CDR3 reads CASSLGLAAGKFF. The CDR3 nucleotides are TGCGCCAGCAGCTTGGGACTAGCGGCCGGAAAGTTCTTC.